One and the same sample provided the 19 T cell receptor beta chains below, sequenced in a study of beta chain features in type 1 diabetes. Reverse transcription of all isolated RNA meant that expressed TCRB transcripts were sequenced. TCRdb's copy holds only in-frame clones and misses some; the assay was immunoSEQ multiplex PCR. The sample holds about 900,000 clones; roughly 17% are singletons and the top ten take around 0.02%. The sequenced sample was naive CD4+ T cells from blood. These receptors came from a woman aged 18 to 35 in good health.

About this clone: This CDR3 is also generated by other DNA sequences in the sample. The V gene is TRBV7-2, the J gene TRBJ2-1; the match to TRBD2 covers 9 bases. Germline values: CDR1 SGHTA, CDR2 FQGNSA. V trimming: 5 bases; J trimming: 0 bases; junction bases outside the gene matches: 2. The CDR3 loop spans 15 amino acids. CDR3 DNA: TGTGCCAGCAGCCAGACTAGCGGCTCCTACAATGAGCAGTTCTTC. Amino acid sequence: CASSQTSGSYNEQFF.

Concerning this clone: Other DNA sequences of this sample code for an identical CDR3. The CDR3 reads CASSLAGGAYEQYF. The CDR3 nucleotides read TGTGCCAGCAGTTTGGCGGGAGGGGCGTACGAGCAGTACTTC. The genes are TRBV28 and TRBJ2-7; 9 bases agree with TRBD2. This CDR3 has 14 amino acids. With V trimmed by 3 bases and J by 4 bases, 4 bases remained unmatched. Germline CDR1 MDHEN, CDR2 SYDVKM.

The genes are TRBV19 and TRBJ1-2, with 7 positions matching TRBD1. J gave up 7 bases and V 1 base, and 3 bases lay outside the gene matches. The CDR3 covers 13 residues. The germline V gene encodes CDR1 LNHDA and CDR2 SQIVND (reference sequence). CDR3 bases: TGTGCCAGTAGTATAGCCCGGGACAGTGGCTACACCTTC. Translated: CASSIARDSGYTF.

This clone was observed a few times. This chain joins TRBV28 and TRBJ2-3; no definite D call. V lost 3 bases and J 5 bases, leaving 15 bases between the germline ends. This CDR3 region has 15 residues. The germline V gene has CDR1 MDHEN and CDR2 SYDVKM. CDR3 region: CASSFLQGFQDTQYF. DNA of the CDR3: TGTGCCAGCAGTTTCCTACAAGGCTTTCAAGATACGCAGTATTTT.

The chain joins TRBV7-2 to TRBJ2-1, with D unresolved. The ends were cut back, 4 bases at V and 6 bases at J, with 13 bases in the middle. The length of the CDR3 is 14 residues. Looked up from germline, CDR1 is SGHTA and CDR2 is FQGNSA. The CDR3 protein is CASSSNLRANEQFF. The CDR3 DNA reads as TGTGCCAGCAGCTCTAATCTACGGGCCAATGAGCAGTTCTTC.

Only a few counts were recorded for this clone. The chain combines TRBV21-1 with TRBJ2-5. TRBV21-1 has pseudogene status. This CDR3 has 13 residues. The CDR3 DNA is TGTGCCAGCATCTCCGACCCACAAGAGACCCAGTACTTC. This gives the protein CASISDPQETQYF.

This clone was observed a few times. The junction departs from the called germline gene at one end, perhaps through a read error. The CDR3 DNA is TGCAGCGTGGAAGAGGATCAGGGGACAGATACGCAGTATTTT. Its translation: CSVEEDQGTDTQYF. This rearrangement joins TRBV29-1 to TRBJ2-3; tentatively, D is TRBD1 (6 bases). CDR1 and CDR2 (germline): SQVTM, ANQGSEA. This CDR3 spans 14 amino acids.

The J gene is TRBJ2-2, the V gene TRBV19; TRBD2 agrees at 10 bases. The germline CDR1 and CDR2 sequences are LNHDA and SQIVND (reference sequence). There are 19 residues in the CDR3. After removal of 6 bases from V and 0 bases from J, the junction contained 13 bases not matched to a gene. CDR3 region: CASRRSPGLARSNTGELFF. The CDR3 nucleotides read TGTGCCAGTAGAAGATCTCCGGGACTAGCGCGCTCGAACACCGGGGAGCTGTTTTTT.

Only a few counts were recorded for this clone. The chain carries TRBV9 and TRBJ2-2; no definite D call. The CDR3 is 15 residues long. Germline V gives CDR1 SGDLS, CDR2 YYNGEE. Trimming removed 0 bases from V and 0 bases from J, with 6 bases in between. The CDR3 spells CASSVVGTNTGELFF. CDR3 DNA: TGTGCCAGCAGCGTAGTAGGGACGAACACCGGGGAGCTGTTTTTT.

The chain uses TRBV7-6 and TRBJ2-7; either TRBD1 or TRBD2 may fit D (5 bases each). This CDR3 has 15 residues. The V end lost 0 bases, the J end lost 1 base, and 10 bases lay between the germline ends. Germline values: CDR1 SGHVS, CDR2 FNYEAQ. The CDR3 here is CASSLAFGGSYEQYF. The CDR3 DNA is TGTGCCAGCAGCTTAGCGTTTGGGGGTTCCTACGAGCAGTACTTC.

This clone has just a few counts. This chain uses TRBV28 with TRBJ1-5; D call uncertain. Germline V gives CDR1 MDHEN, CDR2 SYDVKM. This CDR3 is 17 amino acids long. V lost 2 bases to trimming and J lost 0 bases, with 14 bases between them. CDR3: CASSLGLETRSNQPQHF. The CDR3 DNA sequence: TGTGCCAGCAGTTTAGGTCTTGAGACACGTAGCAATCAGCCCCAGCATTTT.

There are a few counts of this clone. J is TRBJ2-5 and V is TRBV16, with TRBD2 matching 9 bases. The CDR3 consists of 16 residues. From germline, CDR1 is KGHSY and CDR2 FQNENV. V was pared by 1 base and J by 4 bases, with 7 bases of the junction left unmatched. CDR3 DNA sequence: TGTGCCAGCAGCCAATTCGGCGGGAGGGCCGTAGAGACCCAGTACTTC. It specifies CASSQFGGRAVETQYF.

V gene TRBV18 combines with J gene TRBJ2-5; perhaps TRBD2 as D (5 bases). This CDR3 has 13 residues. Germline V lookup: CDR1 KGHSH, CDR2 LQKENI. V lost 4 bases, J lost 0 bases, and 6 bases lay in between. DNA for the CDR3: TGTGCCAGCTCACAAGCGGACCAAGAGACCCAGTACTTC. This codes for CASSQADQETQYF.

This clone was counted a single time. The gene calls are TRBV5-4 and TRBJ2-7, with 8 bases aligning to TRBD2. The CDR3 consists of 14 residues. Germline loops: CDR1 SGHNT, CDR2 YYREEE (reference sequence). V was clipped by 4 bases and J by 4 bases; unmatched bases: 7. In nucleotides, the CDR3 is TGTGCCAGCAGCCCAACAGCGGGAGTTTACGAGCAGTACTTC. Protein: CASSPTAGVYEQYF.

The gene calls are TRBV27 and TRBJ1-2; maybe TRBD1 (6 bases). The CDR3 runs to 13 residues. V was cut by 5 bases and J by 4 bases, with 11 bases left in between. Germline CDR1 is MNHEY and CDR2 is SMNVEV (reference sequence). The CDR3 DNA reads as TGTGCCAGCAGTCCCCAGGGGTCCTATGGCTACACCTTC. It is translated as CASSPQGSYGYTF.

Regarding this clone: Other DNA sequences in the same sample also yield this CDR3. The chain joins TRBV28 to TRBJ2-5; D gene unclear. Germline CDR1 is MDHEN and CDR2 is SYDVKM. This CDR3 contains 13 residues. The V end was cut by 1 base, the J end by 4 bases, with 7 bases between. The CDR3 here is CASSLSGRETQYF. The DNA of the CDR3 is TGTGCCAGCAGTTTATCTGGAAGAGAGACCCAGTACTTC.

In this sample, this clone turned up many times. The CDR3 region is CASSARAGDSHEQFF. CDR3 nucleotide sequence: TGTGCCAGCAGTGCTAGAGCGGGAGACTCGCATGAGCAGTTCTTC. The J gene is TRBJ2-1, the V gene TRBV2, with 8 bases matching TRBD2. This CDR3 is built from 15 residues. The germline gives CDR1 SNHLY, CDR2 FYNNEI. V dropped 4 bases and J dropped 8; count of bases not matched to a gene: 10.

There are a few counts of this clone. The chain uses TRBV7-2 and TRBJ2-5; D is ambiguous. V was shortened by 4 bases and J by 2 bases, with 11 bases between the two germline ends. The germline V gene has CDR1 SGHTA and CDR2 FQGNSA. The CDR3 spans 14 residues. CDR3 sequence (DNA): TGTGCCAGCAGCTCGAGTTCCGGACAAGAGACCCAGTACTTC. Its translation: CASSSSSGQETQYF.

The chain uses TRBV5-4 and TRBJ2-7; D is undetermined. This CDR3 is built from 13 residues. V dropped 0 bases and J dropped 6 bases, with 10 bases sitting between them. The germline CDR1 and CDR2 sequences are SGHNT and YYREEE (reference sequence). CDR3 in amino acids: CASSLDRHTEQYF. The CDR3 region has the DNA TGTGCCAGCAGCTTGGACCGACACACCGAGCAGTACTTC.